This TCR beta chain was sequenced for a study of graft-versus-host responses after intestinal transplantation. Overall study context: Transplantation in recipients was multivisceral, liver-intestinal, or isolated intestinal. Tacrolimus plus steroids were given to all recipients for around three years, preceded by anti-thymocyte globulin induction.

Using immunoSEQ multiplex PCR, the repertoire was profiled, and TCRdb retains in-frame clones only, with some absent. Of tens of thousands of clones listed, 70% to 90% are singletons. On this clone: Its antigen is currently unknown.

Points from the study as a whole: Those patients showing graft-donor T cell macrochimerism displayed high graft-versus-host to host-versus-graft clonal ratios in allografts. There were GvH clones found in recipient marrow, and some of them appeared first in ileum or blood.

Per the germline V gene, CDR1 is MDHEN and CDR2 is SYDVKM. The CDR3 is 13 amino acids. J lost 7 bases, V lost 7 bases, and 7 bases had no gene match. The receptor was isolated from a human donor who received an intestinal transplant. This chain links TRBV28 with TRBJ1-1, with 9 nucleotides matching TRBD1. The sample in question was unstimulated CD8+ T cells sorted from spleen or lymph node cells, obtained before intestinal transplant. Here the CDR3 DNA reads TGTGCCAGCACCGGGACAGGGTTAGATGAAGCTTTCTTT. Residues: CASTGTGLDEAFF.